This T cell receptor (beta chain) was found in a study of cytomegalovirus exposure and HLA in healthy donors. Whole-study findings and limits: One variant, a missense change in DCLRE1C, was linked in a later analysis to TCR beta V- and J-gene trimming. The classifier was said to identify cytomegalovirus status with high specificity and sensitivity. Earlier findings revealed that most TCR beta V segments proved productive either about 87% or about 30% of the time.

V lost 11 bases and J lost 2; bases outside the gene matches: 3. CDR3 length equals 12 residues. Per the germline V gene, CDR1 is MNHEY and CDR2 is SMNVEV (reference sequence). PCR involved 60 Vbeta and 13 Jbeta primers. The method was immunoSEQ multiplex PCR; TCRdb's version includes in-frame clones alone and lacks a portion of them. The table includes under 250,000 clones, around 80% detected once. At collection, donors were nominally healthy, but unrecorded immune exposures were probable. With regard to this clone: No antigen is known for it.

The sequencing input was PBMCs. This clonotype originated in a man over 45 in good health and CMV-seronegative. The chain couples TRBV27 to TRBJ2-3; 8 bases fit TRBD2. CDR3 bases: TGTGCCGGCGGGAGGAACACAGATACGCAGTATTTT. It yields the protein CAGGRNTDTQYF.